This T cell receptor beta chain was documented in a study of blood T cell repertoires in COVID-19. Overall study: The samples span acute and convalescent COVID-19 from the United States, Italy and Spain. Sample material is recorded as cDNA or gDNA derived from T cells, B-cell-depleted T cells, or PBMCs.

In the authors' methods: Amplified reference gene primers provided the basis for estimating nucleated cell counts. TCRdb's table, derived via immunoSEQ multiplex PCR, lists solely in-frame clones and lacks some. V, J and clone size derive from that table, while D and trimming were established from the DNA sequence. This sample has more than 300,000 clones, with roughly 87% found just once. The CDR3 has 18 residues. V shed 5 bases and J 0 bases; nucleotides not matched to a gene: 15. Germline V gene lookup returns CDR1 MNHEY and CDR2 SVGEGT. This clone was counted a single time. The study assigned cohorts using participant-reported clinical history.

The sample was PBMCs or T cells enriched from blood (not recorded which). The clonotype comes from a woman aged 25 to 45 who had recovered from COVID-19. The rearrangement uses TRBV6-2 or TRBV6-3 and TRBJ2-7, with 8 bases matching TRBD1. Here the CDR3 reads CASSDGTGWGPSSYEQYF. CDR3 nucleotides: TGTGCCAGCAGTGACGGGACAGGATGGGGGCCAAGCTCCTACGAGCAGTACTTC.